This T cell receptor beta chain stems from a study of OX40 agonist ivuxolimab in advanced cancers. Study background: It was ivuxolimab, an agonistic anti-OX40 (CD134) antibody, that patients were treated with. Under the entry rules, prior anti-PD-1, anti-PD-L1 or anti-CTLA-4 therapy was allowed, and approximately 36% had some. Notes on the study in general: Also present in some nonresponders was a low level of normalized T-cell clonal expansion. CD4+ and CD8+ blood T cells expanded clonally by week 6 at 0.1 to 3.0 mg/kg.

A few counts support this clone. Antigen: not known. This table comes from immunoSEQ multiplex PCR, and its TCRdb copy is limited to in-frame clones, with some not included. Of some 50,000 clones in the sample, 70% to 90% were seen once. Here the sequenced sample was CD4+ or CD8+ T cells sorted from blood, taken in a trial of the OX40 agonist ivuxolimab. This TCR came from an adult with an advanced solid tumor such as melanoma, head and neck, liver or kidney cancer.

CDR3 sequence reads: CSGKNTEAFF. Here the CDR3 DNA reads TGCAGCGGCAAGAACACTGAAGCTTTCTTT. The gene calls are TRBV29-1 and TRBJ1-1; D not certain. Trimming pared 7 bases from V and 1 base from J, leaving 4 bases between. The germline CDR1 and CDR2 sequences are SQVTM and ANQGSEA. The CDR3 loop spans 10 amino acids. Full variable domain (remainder filled in from reference TRBV29-1 and TRBJ1-1): SAVISQKPSRDICQRGTSLTIQCQVDSQVTMMFWYRQQPGQSLTLIATANQGSEATYESGFVIDKFPISRPNLTFSTLTVSNMSPEDSSIYLCSGKNTEAFFGQGTRLTVV.